The clone carrying this T cell receptor beta chain was counted a single time. No antigen is known for it. The sample comes from a study of T cell responses to AZD1222 COVID-19 vaccine. Study background: Second-dose timings of about 4 or about 12 weeks were pooled. Study-wide points: Spike was spanned by vaccine-associated CD4 TCRs, with dominance at 160-218 and 743-854. Reports say nearly half of spike-specific TCRs go after unmutated variant regions. Donors in the cohort were predominantly white British and more often female, and clonal diversity was possibly underestimated.

V was clipped by 4 bases and J by 5 bases, with 8 bases between them. Germline-derived CDR1 and CDR2 are MNHEY and SVGAGI. This CDR3 contains 13 residues. Method: immunoSEQ multiplex PCR; TCRdb's copy keeps in-frame clones and lacks some. The table lists 80,000 to 90,000 clones, roughly nine tenths of them singletons. The material sequenced was peripheral blood, taken on day 0 of AZD1222 vaccination. The chain links TRBV6-5 to TRBJ2-2; possibly TRBD1 for D (6 bases). The source of this sequence is an adult in good health. The CDR3 protein is CASSSGQTGELFF. CDR3 bases: TGTGCCAGCAGTTCCGGACAGACCGGGGAGCTGTTTTTT.